This note documents a single TCR beta chain sequence. Antigen: not known. Assay used: immunoSEQ multiplex PCR; TCRdb lists only in-frame clones, some missing. Of about 700,000 clones in the sample, around 67% are singletons; the top ten hold roughly 1.7%. This record comes from a study of shared clonotypes between healthy human individuals. Study information: Per-donor plates numbered three CD4 naive, three CD4 memory, two CD8 naive and one CD8 memory.

This CDR3 comprises 15 residues. V was cut by 8 bases and J by 5 bases, with 22 bases left in between. Germline V CDR1 and CDR2: SGHNT, YYREEE (reference sequence). Notes on the study in general: How much donors shared clonotypes was expected to be affected by sequencing depth.

All the donors were Caucasian adults who lived in Nashville, Tennessee. Sequenced sample: memory CD4+ T cells sorted from blood. As to subset: CD45RA-negative fraction. The receptor was isolated from a woman younger than 45 in good health. The chain couples TRBV5-4 to TRBJ2-5; perhaps D is TRBD1 or TRBD2 (5 bases each). The CDR3 here is CASTPGPQDYETQYF. DNA for the CDR3: TGTGCCAGTACTCCGGGGCCTCAAGATTATGAGACCCAGTACTTC.